This TCR beta chain was captured by sequencing in a study of T cell repertoires in cytomegalovirus infection. Study details: Public TCR beta signatures marked donors with CMV infection and the matching HLA.

Findings and limits, study-wide: Cumulative public TCR beta family frequency identified CMV carriers with the relevant HLA. HLA-C-restricted, CMV-specific TCR beta clonotypes were dominant ex vivo.

On this clonotype itself: The antigen is unknown.

TCRdb called the reads again in MiXCR, with one record for every CDR3 protein. In the table there are about 400,000 distinct CDR3 sequences, around a sixth of which are singletons. The germline gives CDR1 LNHNV, CDR2 YYDKDF (reference sequence). The CDR3 loop spans 13 amino acids. Trimming pared 1 base from V and 1 base from J, leaving 4 bases between. Sequenced sample: PBMCs. This chain links TRBV15 with TRBJ2-5; D is undetermined. This sequence was found in a human donor in good health (CMV status not recorded). Some clones in this sample may be carry-over from other donors' samples. This CDR3 reads CATSRGIQETQYF. The CDR3 DNA sequence: TGTGCCACCAGCAGAGGAATCCAAGAGACCCAGTACTTC.